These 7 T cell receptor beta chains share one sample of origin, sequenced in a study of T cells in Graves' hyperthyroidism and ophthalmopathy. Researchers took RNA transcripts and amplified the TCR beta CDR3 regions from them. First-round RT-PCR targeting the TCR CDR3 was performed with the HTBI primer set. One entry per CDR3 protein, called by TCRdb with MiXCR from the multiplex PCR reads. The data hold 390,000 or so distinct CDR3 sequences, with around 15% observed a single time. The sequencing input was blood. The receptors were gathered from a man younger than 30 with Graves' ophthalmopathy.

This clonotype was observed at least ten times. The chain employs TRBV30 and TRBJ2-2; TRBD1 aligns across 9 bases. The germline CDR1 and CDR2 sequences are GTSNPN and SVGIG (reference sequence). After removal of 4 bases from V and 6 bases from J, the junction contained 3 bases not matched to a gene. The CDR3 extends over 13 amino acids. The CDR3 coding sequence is TGTGCCTGGAAGGGACAGGGCGCCGGGGAGCTGTTTTTT. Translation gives CAWKGQGAGELFF. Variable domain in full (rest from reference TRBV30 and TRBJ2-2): SQTIHQWPATLVQPVGSPLSLECTVEGTSNPNLYWYRQAAGRGLQLLFYSVGIGQISSEVPQNLSASRPQDRQFILSSKKLLLSDSGFYLCAWKGQGAGELFFGEGSRLTVL.

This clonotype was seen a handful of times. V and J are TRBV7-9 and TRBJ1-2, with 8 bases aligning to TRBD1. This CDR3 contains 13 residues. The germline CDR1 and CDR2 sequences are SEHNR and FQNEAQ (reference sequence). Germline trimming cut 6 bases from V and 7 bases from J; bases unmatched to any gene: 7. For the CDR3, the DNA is TGTGCCAGCAGTTGGCAGGGGGCCAGTGGCTACACCTTC. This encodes CASSWQGASGYTF. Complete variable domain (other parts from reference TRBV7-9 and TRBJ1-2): DTGVSQNPRHKITKRGQNVTFRCDPISEHNRLYWYRQTLGQGPEFLTYFQNEAQLEKSRLLSDRFSAERPKGSFSTLEIQRTEQGDSAMYLCASSWQGASGYTFGSGTRLTVV.

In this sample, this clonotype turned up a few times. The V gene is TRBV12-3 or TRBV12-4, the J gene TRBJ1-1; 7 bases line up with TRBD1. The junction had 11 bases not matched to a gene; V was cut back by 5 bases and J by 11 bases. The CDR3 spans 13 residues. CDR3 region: CASSRDRSGGAFF. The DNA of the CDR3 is TGTGCCAGCAGTCGGGACCGCTCAGGGGGGGCTTTCTTT.

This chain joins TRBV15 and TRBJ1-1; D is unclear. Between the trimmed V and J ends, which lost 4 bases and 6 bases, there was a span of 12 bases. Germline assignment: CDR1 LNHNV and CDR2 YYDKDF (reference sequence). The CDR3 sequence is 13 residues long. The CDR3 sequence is CATSNEGGAEAFF. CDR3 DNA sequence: TGTGCCACCAGCAACGAGGGCGGGGCTGAAGCTTTCTTT.

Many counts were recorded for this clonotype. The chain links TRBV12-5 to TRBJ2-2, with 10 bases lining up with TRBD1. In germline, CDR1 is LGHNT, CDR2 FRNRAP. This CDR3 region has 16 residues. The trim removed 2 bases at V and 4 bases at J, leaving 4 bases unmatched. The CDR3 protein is CASGLRDRGATGELFF. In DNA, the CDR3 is TGTGCTAGTGGTTTGAGGGACAGGGGTGCCACCGGGGAGCTGTTTTTT.

The CDR3 DNA is TGTGCCAGCAGCCAGGGCGGGGGCAGTAATGAAAAACTGTTTTTT. Translating it yields CASSQGGGSNEKLFF. The chain joins TRBV3-1 to TRBJ1-4; D might be TRBD1 (6 bases). The CDR3 is 15 amino acids. V was clipped by 3 bases and J by 4 bases, with 12 bases between them. Per the germline V gene, CDR1 is LGHDT and CDR2 is YNNKEL (reference sequence).

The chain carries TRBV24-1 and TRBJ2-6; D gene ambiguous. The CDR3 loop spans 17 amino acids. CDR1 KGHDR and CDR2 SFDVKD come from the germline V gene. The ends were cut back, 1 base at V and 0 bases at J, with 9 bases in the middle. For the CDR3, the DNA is TGTGCCACCAGTGATTTTGACTCTAACTCTGGGGCCAACGTCCTGACTTTC. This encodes CATSDFDSNSGANVLTF.